The T cell receptor (beta chain) under discussion was sequenced for a study of blood T cell repertoires in COVID-19 (dated by TCRdb to the early 2020s). About the study as a whole: Collaborator samples came from the United States, Italy and Spain and covered acute and convalescent phases of COVID-19. Where available, HLA class I and class II types were taken from metadata supplied by the sample provider and were not determined by assay-based typing. The samples were drawn from two sources: the first 160 participants of the ongoing ImmuneRACE study, and 950 to 1,500 subjects contributed by 6 global collaborators. The repertoires were made available in a free public database intended to serve as a resource for research on the immune response to SARS-CoV-2. The material from the prospective study consisted of cDNA or gDNA derived from T cells, B-cell-depleted T cells, or PBMCs. The dataset comprised deeply sampled blood TCRbeta repertoires from subjects exposed to, actively infected with, or recovered from COVID-19. Nearly every sample came with metadata listing a de-identified subject ID, COVID-19 status, age in years and sex.

Each collaborating institution followed its own protocols to collect whole blood in K2EDTA tubes. Collaborator samples were shipped for TCRbeta analysis as frozen whole blood, isolated PBMCs, or DNA extracted from either sample type. This clone has only a few counts. The antigen it binds to is not known. The record has no base qualities; no much larger clone is one base away. TCRbeta CDR3 regions were amplified from genomic DNA using the immunoSEQ Assay, a bias-controlled multiplex PCR. Processing in the source paper ran as follows. Within the assay, amplification of reference gene primers was used to estimate how many nucleated cells each sample contained. Sequence reads were collapsed and filtered to measure the absolute abundance of every unique TCRbeta CDR3 rearrangement. For each sample, productive Simpson clonality was calculated as the square root of Simpson's diversity index across productive rearrangements. Here the immuneACCESS table is served through TCRdb, limited to in-frame sequences with V and J called. Missing clones are a known gap in these copies; in checked studies unresolved V genes cover under half, and the rest lacks a known reason. The DNA was the basis for D and trimming; V, J and clone size are from that table. This sample is represented by around 120,000 clones; roughly 80% of them were singletons. Together, the top ten hold 20% to 25% of the sample.

The research as a whole found: How much clinical and demographic metadata was included differed by source and by participant, and the metadata was provided uncurated.

The TCR originated in a man between 65 and 80 years old with active or convalescent COVID-19. The sample was peripheral blood.

The sequence in DNA is TGTGCCAGCAGTTGGTCAGGGGGTGAAGCTTTCTTT. Its protein reads: CASSWSGGEAFF. The chain was built from TRBV27 and TRBJ1-1; TRBD1 fits 7 bases in the junction. The germline V gene (reference sequence) provides CDR1 MNHEY and CDR2 SMNVEV. V and J are trimmed by 4 bases and 7 bases, and the gene matches miss 3 bases of the junction. Reading from cysteine to phenylalanine, the CDR3 counts 12 amino acids. The DNA shown is the 36-base CDR3, in frame from base 1.